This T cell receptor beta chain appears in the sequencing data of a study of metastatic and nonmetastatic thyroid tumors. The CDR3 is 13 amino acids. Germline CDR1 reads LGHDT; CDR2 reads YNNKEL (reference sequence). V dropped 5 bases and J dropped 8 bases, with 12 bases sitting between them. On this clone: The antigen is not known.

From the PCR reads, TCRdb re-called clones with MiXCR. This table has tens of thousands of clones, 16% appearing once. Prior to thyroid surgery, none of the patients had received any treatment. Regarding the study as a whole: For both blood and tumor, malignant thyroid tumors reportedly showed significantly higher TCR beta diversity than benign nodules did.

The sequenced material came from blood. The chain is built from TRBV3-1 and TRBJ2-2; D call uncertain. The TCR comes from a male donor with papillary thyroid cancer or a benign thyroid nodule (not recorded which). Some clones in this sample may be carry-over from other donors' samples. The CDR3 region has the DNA TGTGCCAGCAGCAATCAGGCGGCAGGGGAGCTGTTTTTT. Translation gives CASSNQAAGELFF.